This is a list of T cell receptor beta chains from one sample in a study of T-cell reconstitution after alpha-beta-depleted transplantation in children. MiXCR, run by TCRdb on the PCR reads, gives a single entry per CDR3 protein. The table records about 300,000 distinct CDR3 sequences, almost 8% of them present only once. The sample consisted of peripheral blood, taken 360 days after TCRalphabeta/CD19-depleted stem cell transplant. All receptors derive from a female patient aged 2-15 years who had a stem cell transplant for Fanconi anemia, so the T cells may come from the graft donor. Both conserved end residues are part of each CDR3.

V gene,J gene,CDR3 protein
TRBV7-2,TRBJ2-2,CASSLRTGELFF
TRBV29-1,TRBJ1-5,CSVMTGGKPGPQHF
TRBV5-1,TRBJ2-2,CASSLGLNTGELFF
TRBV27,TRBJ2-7,CASSPSPGTGSHEQYF
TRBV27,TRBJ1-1,CASRLGHDKPLWDTEAFF
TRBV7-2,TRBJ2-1,CASSFSGSQYNEQFF
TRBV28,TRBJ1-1,CASSLPVFNMNTEAFF
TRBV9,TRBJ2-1,CASSVGPGGALPNEQFF
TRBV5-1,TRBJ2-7,CASSYGTSGRAYEQYF
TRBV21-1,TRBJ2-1,CASSTGHWVAGRDEQFF
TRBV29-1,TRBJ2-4,CSVEEMAKNIQYF
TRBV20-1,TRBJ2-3,CSDTLAKHTDTQYF
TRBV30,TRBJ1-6,CACRAKDRLSPLHF
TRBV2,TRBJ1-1,CASSVSTEAFF
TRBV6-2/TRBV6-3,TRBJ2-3,CASSDPTDTQYF
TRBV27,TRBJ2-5,CASSPHRGKETQYF
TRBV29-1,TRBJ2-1,CSVERSYNEQFF
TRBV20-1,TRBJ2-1,CSAASGYNEQFF
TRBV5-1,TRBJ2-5,CASSLLYRAVKETQYF
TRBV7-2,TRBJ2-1,CASSFQLNHYNEQFF
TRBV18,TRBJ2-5,CASSPLQSYQETQYF
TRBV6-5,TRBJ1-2,CASRLPSRGLYGYTF
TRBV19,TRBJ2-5,CASRQASETQYF
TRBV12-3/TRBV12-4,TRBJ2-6,CASRSGAGANVLTF
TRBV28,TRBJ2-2,CASSLVVENTGELFF
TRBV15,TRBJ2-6,CATSRVLSGALTFSGANVLTF
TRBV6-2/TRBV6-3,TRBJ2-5,CASSRISRRPQETQYF
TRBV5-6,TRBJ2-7,CASSLDPGGSYEQYF
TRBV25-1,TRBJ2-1,CASSKTSGGYNEQFF
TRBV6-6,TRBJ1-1,CASSSFTGTEAFF
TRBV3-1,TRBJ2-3,CASSPLPYRVRSTDTQYF
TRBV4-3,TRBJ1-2,CASSQAAGSYGYTF
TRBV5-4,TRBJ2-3,CASSLNSGSSTDTQYF
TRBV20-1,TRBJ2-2,CSARDLQAGGTGELFF
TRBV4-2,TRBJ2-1,CASSQPRLYNEQFF
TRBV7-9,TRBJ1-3,CASSPHLDTIYF